Below are 8 T cell receptor beta chains sequenced from a single sample in a study of T cell responses to AZD1222 COVID-19 vaccine. Produced via immunoSEQ multiplex PCR; TCRdb's table is partial and in-frame only. The repertoire holds about 100,000 clones, over 90% seen once, with around 1.7% in the top ten. Sample: peripheral blood, taken on day 0 of AZD1222 vaccination. These TCRs come from an adult in good health.

CDR3 sequence: CASSLLATRFSYNEQFF. DNA of the CDR3: TGTGCCAGCTCCCTCCTAGCGACCCGTTTCTCCTACAATGAGCAGTTCTTC. The chain combines TRBV18 with TRBJ2-1, with D possibly being TRBD2 (6 bases). Germline V lookup: CDR1 KGHSH, CDR2 LQKENI. The CDR3 contains 17 residues. V lost 6 bases and J lost 0, with 18 bases in between.

This sequence joins TRBV6-5 and TRBJ1-2; weak D call: TRBD1 (6 bases). The germline V gene has CDR1 MNHEY and CDR2 SVGAGI. Deletions cut 2 bases from V and 8 bases from J, with 9 bases between. This CDR3 spans 12 amino acids. The CDR3 loop reads CASSYQGSGYTF. The CDR3 DNA is TGTGCCAGCAGTTACCAGGGGAGCGGCTACACCTTC.

The V and J genes are TRBV28 and TRBJ1-3; unclear D gene. This CDR3 is 15 amino acids long. Trimming left V 5 bases short and J 1 base short, with 12 bases between. Germline CDR1 and CDR2: MDHEN and SYDVKM. This chain's CDR3 is CASSRLDVSGNTIYF. The CDR3 DNA is TGTGCCAGCAGTCGCCTCGATGTTTCTGGAAACACCATATATTTT.

The genes are TRBV11-2 and TRBJ1-3; 7 nucleotides line up with TRBD1. V gave up 8 bases and J gave up 2 bases; unmatched junction bases: 6. The CDR3 runs 14 residues. Germline loops: CDR1 SGHAT, CDR2 FQNNGV. CDR3 bases: TGTGCCAGCGGAAATCAGGGGGCTGGAAACACCATATATTTT. Translating gives CASGNQGAGNTIYF.

The rearrangement links TRBV30 to TRBJ1-4; D uncertain. This CDR3 contains 14 residues. Germline CDR1 reads GTSNPN; CDR2 reads SVGIG (reference sequence). Trimming took off 0 bases at V and 0 bases at J, with 5 bases between the two ends. In nucleotides, the CDR3 is TGTGCCTGGAGTGTGGCAGCAACTAATGAAAAACTGTTTTTT. Residues: CAWSVAATNEKLFF.

This chain joins TRBV5-1 and TRBJ1-2; 7 nucleotides match TRBD1. The germline gives CDR1 SGHRS, CDR2 YFSETQ. This CDR3 is built from 15 residues. After removal of 2 bases from V and 4 bases from J, the junction contained 8 bases not matched to a gene. This CDR3 reads CASSFDGTVGYGYTF. Written as DNA, the CDR3 is TGCGCCAGCAGCTTTGATGGGACAGTCGGCTATGGCTACACCTTC.

V is TRBV28 and J is TRBJ2-2; no clear D gene. V lost 9 bases and J 0 bases, leaving 8 bases between the germline ends. Germline values: CDR1 MDHEN, CDR2 SYDVKM. This CDR3 comprises 13 residues. The CDR3 is CASQSPNTGELFF. CDR3 coding DNA: TGTGCCAGTCAGTCGCCGAACACCGGGGAGCTGTTTTTT. Combining the CDR3 with reference TRBV28 and TRBJ2-2 gives the whole variable domain DVKVTQSSRYLVKRTGEKVFLECVQDMDHENMFWYRQDPGLGLRLIYFSYDVKMKEKGDIPEGYSVSREKKERFSLILESASTNQTSMYLCASQSPNTGELFFGEGSRLTVL.

The rearrangement joins TRBV27 to TRBJ1-5; perhaps TRBD1 as D (6 bases). In germline, CDR1 is MNHEY, CDR2 SMNVEV (reference sequence). CDR3 length: 17 amino acids. V was trimmed by 3 bases and J by 0 bases, leaving 15 bases between them. CDR3 sequence reads: CASSFSSGQYSNQPQHF. The CDR3 nucleotides read TGTGCCAGCAGTTTTTCCTCCGGACAGTATAGCAATCAGCCCCAGCATTTT.